These T cell receptor beta chains were read from a single sample in a study of T cells in Graves' hyperthyroidism and ophthalmopathy. MiXCR, applied by TCRdb to the multiplex PCR reads, yields one record per CDR3 protein. The table includes approximately 520,000 distinct CDR3 sequences, roughly 20% detected once. Sequencing used blood. These receptor sequences come from a man in his late teens or twenties with Graves' hyperthyroidism. The CDR3 runs from the conserved cysteine through the conserved F or W. The order of the fields is J gene, V gene, CDR3 protein.

>TRBJ2-7|TRBV7-8
CASSLAGRRDEQYF
>TRBJ2-7|TRBV5-1
CASSLGVSGGFSEQYF
>TRBJ1-5|TRBV5-5
CASSREGYSNQPQHF
>TRBJ1-5|TRBV6-5
CASSYSYRGANQPQHF
>TRBJ1-3|TRBV11-2
CASSNQPGLANTVYF
>TRBJ1-1|TRBV28
CASSNGFF
>TRBJ2-7|TRBV5-4
CASTRGGEPQQYF
>TRBJ2-5|TRBV7-8
CASVGETQYF
>TRBJ1-2|TRBV4-1
CASSRAPGGYGYTF
>TRBJ1-1|TRBV6-5
CASSLVSAEAFF
>TRBJ2-5|TRBV7-9
CASSSPGTGGQETQYF
>TRBJ1-1|TRBV2
CAGLDRGTEAFF
>TRBJ1-1|TRBV28
CASSSVGTEAFF
>TRBJ2-5|TRBV7-8
CASSLVTSEETQYF
>TRBJ2-7|TRBV7-9
CASSSTGTGFYEQYF
>TRBJ1-2|TRBV6-5
CASSSKNRDGYTF
>TRBJ2-5|TRBV29-1
CSVEEGPGQETQYF
>TRBJ2-7|TRBV7-9
CASRGDRGTGEQYF
>TRBJ1-2|TRBV9
CASSADSRNYGYTF
>TRBJ2-5|TRBV28
CARSSPRGEETQYF
>TRBJ2-7|TRBV12-3/TRBV12-4
CASSRTSGGLESYEQYF
>TRBJ1-2|TRBV12-3/TRBV12-4
CASRYRGRDYGYTF
>TRBJ1-2|TRBV2
CASVPMGSASGYTF
>TRBJ2-7|TRBV29-1
CSVEGAGGIYEQYF
>TRBJ2-5|TRBV12-3/TRBV12-4
CASNLEASGETQYF
>TRBJ2-5|TRBV6-1
CASTPSWGVKETQYF
>TRBJ1-5|TRBV28
CASSLLGAILKHF
>TRBJ2-2|TRBV12-3/TRBV12-4
CASTGDYSVGGELFF
>TRBJ2-5|TRBV7-2
CASSHPGKETQYF
>TRBJ1-1|TRBV28
CASSLMNGRMNTEAFF
>TRBJ2-7|TRBV5-1
CASSLTNAYEQYF
>TRBJ1-1|TRBV30
CAWKYVGMNTEAFF
>TRBJ2-5|TRBV2
CASSEPSGLETQYF
>TRBJ1-2|TRBV6-1
CASSRQAAENGYTF
>TRBJ2-4|TRBV6-1
CASSDEGIAKNIKYF
>TRBJ2-4|TRBV20-1
CSAKSGGAKNIQYF
>TRBJ2-2|TRBV12-5
CASGTGFGGAEELFF
>TRBJ1-2|TRBV12-3/TRBV12-4
CASRPRDKKGGYTF
>TRBJ2-7|TRBV10-3
CATGQGAYEQYF
>TRBJ1-5|TRBV28
CASSLFGGLGNQPQHF
>TRBJ2-7|TRBV5-1
CASSLAAGSHEQYF
>TRBJ2-7|TRBV12-3/TRBV12-4
CASSAGTHEQYF
>TRBJ2-4|TRBV12-3/TRBV12-4
CASSPDGSRNIKYF
>TRBJ1-5|TRBV15
CATSRERQGQQPQHF
>TRBJ2-7|TRBV29-1
CSAVDSVTGEQYF
>TRBJ2-5|TRBV5-1
CASSSWTGAETQYF
>TRBJ2-7|TRBV11-2
CASSLGQLLYEQYF
>TRBJ1-1|TRBV5-4
CASSLYSGTEAFF